One and the same sample provided the 9 T cell receptor beta chains below, sequenced in a study of T cell responses to AZD1222 COVID-19 vaccine. Libraries were prepared by immunoSEQ multiplex PCR; TCRdb keeps only in-frame clonotypes and omits some of them. The table shows 100,000 to 120,000 clones, with about 88% occurring only once. This specimen was peripheral blood, taken 28 days after the second AZD1222 dose. The receptor source for this set is an adult who received the AZD1222 COVID-19 vaccine.

The V gene is TRBV7-7, the J gene TRBJ2-5; maybe TRBD2 (5 bases). Trimming removed 3 bases from V and 1 base from J, with 12 bases in between. The CDR3 consists of 15 residues. Germline V gives CDR1 SSHAT, CDR2 FNYEAQ (reference sequence). The CDR3 DNA reads TGTGCCAGCAGCTTGTTAGGGAGCCGCCAAGAGACCCAGTACTTC. Its protein is CASSLLGSRQETQYF.

CDR3 sequence: CATSAWGALDHNEQFF. CDR3 DNA sequence: TGTGCCACCAGTGCCTGGGGGGCCCTAGACCACAATGAGCAGTTCTTC. This chain joins TRBV24-1 and TRBJ2-1; the D call may be TRBD1 or TRBD2 (6 bases each). In germline, CDR1 is KGHDR, CDR2 SFDVKD. V lost 5 bases to trimming and J lost 5 bases, with 18 bases between them. CDR3 length equals 16 residues.

The chain combines TRBV27 with TRBJ1-1, with D hard to call. The CDR3 has 10 residues. Germline V gene data show CDR1 as MNHEY and CDR2 as SMNVEV (reference sequence). With 8 bases removed from V and 4 bases from J, the gap between germline ends came to 5 bases. The CDR3 nucleotides read TGTGCCAGCGGAAGCACTGAAGCTTTCTTT. This encodes CASGSTEAFF.

The chain is built from TRBV19 and TRBJ1-2; the match to TRBD1 covers 8 bases. The V and J ends lost 5 bases and 7 bases, in that order; junction bases with no gene match: 6. The germline CDR1 and CDR2 sequences are LNHDA and SQIVND (reference sequence). This CDR3 is built from 13 residues. The CDR3 DNA is TGTGCCAGTAGTTCCAGGGGGCGCTTTGGCTACACCTTC. Amino acids: CASSSRGRFGYTF.

This chain uses TRBV28 with TRBJ1-2; tentatively, D is TRBD1 (6 bases). Germline CDR1 MDHEN, CDR2 SYDVKM. The CDR3 is 12 residues long. V gave up 10 bases and J gave up 5 bases, with 14 bases separating them. This CDR3 is CAIHEQGYGYTF. The CDR3 DNA reads as TGTGCCATACACGAACAGGGTTATGGCTACACCTTC.

The rearrangement uses TRBV11-2 and TRBJ2-3; D not resolved. The CDR3 has 15 amino acids. Trimming stripped 5 bases from V and 6 bases from J, with 18 bases between. CDR1 is SGHAT, CDR2 FQNNGV, per germline. The CDR3, as DNA: TGTGCCAGCAGCCTCACGGGCGGTTCAACCGATACGCAGTATTTT. It specifies CASSLTGGSTDTQYF.

The chain joins TRBV5-5 to TRBJ1-2, with D hard to call. This CDR3 is 14 amino acids long. The V end was cut by 6 bases, the J end by 7 bases, with 19 bases between. From germline, CDR1 is SGHKS and CDR2 YYEKEE (reference sequence). CDR3 sequence: CASTPPQVRSGYTF. The CDR3 bases are TGTGCCAGCACCCCCCCCCAGGTTCGATCTGGCTACACCTTC.

J is TRBJ2-1 and V is TRBV7-2, with 7 bases fitting TRBD2. This CDR3 comprises 14 residues. V was pared by 8 bases and J by 4 bases, with 8 bases of the junction left unmatched. Germline V gene lookup returns CDR1 SGHTA and CDR2 FQGNSA. CDR3 DNA sequence: TGTGCCAGCGTGCGAGGGAGGGGATACAATGAGCAGTTCTTC. Translating gives CASVRGRGYNEQFF.

This clone was seen a single time. The chain joins TRBV28 to TRBJ2-4; tentative D call: TRBD2 (5 bases). The germline gives CDR1 MDHEN, CDR2 SYDVKM. V shed 5 bases and J shed 0 bases, with 14 bases lying between them. The length of the CDR3 is 16 residues. In DNA, the CDR3 is TGTGCCAGCAGTCACCCCGGGGAGCTAGCCAAAAACATTCAGTACTTC. This translates into CASSHPGELAKNIQYF.